The rows below give T cell receptor beta chains drawn from one sample of a study of T cells in Graves' hyperthyroidism and ophthalmopathy. From the multiplex PCR reads, TCRdb called clonotypes with MiXCR, one entry per CDR3 protein. The sample shows fewer than 600,000 distinct CDR3 sequences, approximately 14% of them seen only once. The sample consisted of blood. These receptor sequences come from a woman aged 18-29 years with Graves' hyperthyroidism. Each CDR3 is given with its conserved first and last residue. D genes are given only for firm matches. Clone size is not always given. Where it is, it says once, few, many or a class for expanded clones.

TRBV6-1	TRBJ1-4	NA	many	TGTGCCAGCGGGTCCCGGGGCGTTCGAAGCGGTGAAAAACTGTTTTTT	CASGSRGVRSGEKLFF
TRBV6-5	TRBJ1-1	TRBD1	NA	TGTGCCGGCATACCTCCCCCGGGTGCGAGGGGGCTTGGGTACACTGAAGCTTTCTTT	CAGIPPPGARGLGYTEAFF
TRBV12-3/TRBV12-4	TRBJ1-2	NA	NA	TGTGCCAGCAGTTTAGGGGGGCTGGGCTACACCTTC	CASSLGGLGYTF
TRBV29-1	TRBJ2-7	TRBD2	NA	TGCAGCGGCCAGCTAGCGGGAGTCTACGAGCGGTACTTC	CSGQLAGVYERYF
TRBV5-1	TRBJ1-5	NA	NA	TGCGCCAGCAGCTTGGGGGGAGGGGGTAGCAATCAGCCCCAGCATTTT	CASSLGGGGSNQPQHF
TRBV10-3	TRBJ1-6	NA	many	TGTGCCATCAGTGAAAGAGACAGAGTGGTACCCCTCCACTTT	CAISERDRVVPLHF
TRBV18	TRBJ2-5	TRBD2	NA	TGTGCCAGCTCACCAATACTAGCGGGAGGGCCAAGTGAGACCCAGTACTTC	CASSPILAGGPSETQYF
TRBV20-1	TRBJ2-1	TRBD2	NA	TGCAGTGCTAGAATACTAGCGGGAGTGAGTAATGAGCAGTTCTTC	CSARILAGVSNEQFF
TRBV20-1	TRBJ1-1	TRBD1	NA	TGCAGTGCTCCGCCCGGGACAGCAGGATTGAACACTGAAGCTTTCTTT	CSAPPGTAGLNTEAFF
TRBV11-3	TRBJ1-4	TRBD1	NA	TGTGCCAGCAGCTTAGACGGACAGGATAATGAAAAACTGTTTTTT	CASSLDGQDNEKLFF
TRBV12-3/TRBV12-4	TRBJ1-5	TRBD1	NA	TGTGCCAGCAGTTCCCCGGGACAGGTCTTTAGGAGCAATCAGCCCCAGCATTTT	CASSSPGQVFRSNQPQHF
TRBV4-2	TRBJ2-1	NA	many	TGTGCCAGCAGCCAAGGGGAGGCGCCCTACAATGAGCAGTTCTTC	CASSQGEAPYNEQFF
TRBV20-1	TRBJ1-5	NA	NA	TGCAGTGCTGCAAAGTGGGACACCAGCAATCAGCCCCAGCATTTT	CSAAKWDTSNQPQHF
TRBV27	TRBJ1-2	NA	many	TGTGCCAGCAGTACCCTCGGGGGTGTTAACTATGGCTACACCTTC	CASSTLGGVNYGYTF
TRBV27	TRBJ2-1	NA	many	TGTGCCAGCAGTACGGGCGTGTGGGATGAGCAGTTCTTC	CASSTGVWDEQFF
TRBV11-3	TRBJ2-7	NA	many	TGTGCCAGCAGCTTAGAAGGGATATACGAGCAGTACTTC	CASSLEGIYEQYF
TRBV12-3/TRBV12-4	TRBJ2-1	TRBD2	many	TGTGCCAGCAGGGGACTAGCGGTCTACAATGAGCAGTTCTTC	CASRGLAVYNEQFF
TRBV9	TRBJ2-2	NA	few	TGTGCCAGCGGGACCTCTAGCACCGGGGAGCTGTTTTTT	CASGTSSTGELFF
TRBV11-1	TRBJ2-4	NA	many	TGTGCCAGCACCGGGGGGCAGTCCACGGCCAAAAACATTCAGTACTTC	CASTGGQSTAKNIQYF
TRBV12-3/TRBV12-4	TRBJ1-1	TRBD1	NA	TGTGCCAGCATCAATGGGGGGATGACAGGGGTTTTCGCTGAAGCTTTCTTT	CASINGGMTGVFAEAFF
TRBV5-1	TRBJ2-1	TRBD2	NA	TGCGCCAGCAGCTCCAATAGCGGGAGGGCCCGTGAGCAGTTCTTC	CASSSNSGRAREQFF
TRBV24-1	TRBJ2-1	TRBD2	many	TGTGCCACCAGTGACACGGGACTAGCGGTATTAGATGAGCAGTTCTTC	CATSDTGLAVLDEQFF
TRBV6-1	TRBJ2-2	TRBD1	NA	TGTGCCAGCAGGCCCCAGGGGGCGAGCGGGGAGCTGTTTTTT	CASRPQGASGELFF
TRBV6-5	TRBJ1-1	NA	few	TGTGCCAGCAGTTACTCCCCGGACGGCACTGAAGCTTTCTTT	CASSYSPDGTEAFF
TRBV20-1	TRBJ2-3	TRBD2	many	TGCAGTGCTAGAGATCTATCCAGCGGGAGGCCAGATACGCAGTATTTT	CSARDLSSGRPDTQYF
TRBV11-3	TRBJ2-6	NA	many	TGTGCCAGCAGCTTACCCGGACAGTCAGGGGCCAACGTCCTGACTTTC	CASSLPGQSGANVLTF
TRBV30	TRBJ2-2	TRBD1	NA	TGTGCCTGGAGTGTACTCCGGACAGGGAGAACCGGGGAGCTGTTTTTT	CAWSVLRTGRTGELFF
TRBV20-1	TRBJ2-1	NA	many	TGCAGTGATCTCAGGGGCGATGAGCAGTTCTTC	CSDLRGDEQFF
TRBV19	TRBJ2-1	NA	many	TGTGCCAGTGGGCTAGTCGGAAGCTCCTACAATGAGCAGTTCTTC	CASGLVGSSYNEQFF
TRBV3-1	TRBJ1-1	NA	many	TGTGCCAGCGGGAGGACAGCTGAAGCTTTCTTT	CASGRTAEAFF
TRBV3-1	TRBJ1-2	NA	many	TGTGCCAGCAGCCAAGACGGACGGGTTGTCTATGGCTACACCTTC	CASSQDGRVVYGYTF
TRBV2	TRBJ2-5	NA	NA	TGTGCCACAGGCCGGGGGACAGACCTTGTGGAGACCCAGTACTTC	CATGRGTDLVETQYF
TRBV5-4	TRBJ2-7	NA	NA	TGCGCCAGCAGCGCCCCAGTGGGCTACGAGCAGTACTTC	CASSAPVGYEQYF
TRBV2	TRBJ2-1	TRBD2	many	TGTGCCAGCACGAGACTAGCGGGAGGGGGCAATGAGCAGTTCTTC	CASTRLAGGGNEQFF
TRBV6-1	TRBJ1-2	NA	many	TGTGCCAGCAGTGATGGGGGCGGCTATGGCTACACCTTC	CASSDGGGYGYTF
TRBV11-2	TRBJ2-7	TRBD2	NA	TGTGCCAGCAGCCTAGCGGGAGGGTCGTTGGCGGGGCAGTACTTC	CASSLAGGSLAGQYF
TRBV14	TRBJ2-3	NA	many	TGTGCCAGCAGCCCCCAAAGGAGTGGTTCTAGAGATACGCAGTATTTT	CASSPQRSGSRDTQYF
TRBV12-3/TRBV12-4	TRBJ2-1	TRBD2	many	TGTGCCAGCACCCTGGGACTGTCACTAGCGGGGGTGTCCTACAATGAGCAGTTCTTC	CASTLGLSLAGVSYNEQFF
TRBV7-9	TRBJ2-7	TRBD2	many	TGTGCCAGCAGCTTGGGACTAGCGGGAGGAAATACCTACGAGCAGTACTTC	CASSLGLAGGNTYEQYF
TRBV3-1	TRBJ1-2	NA	many	TGTGCCAGCACCTTTGGGGGGGCTGACTATGGCTACACCTTC	CASTFGGADYGYTF